This TCR beta chain was sequenced during a study of blood T cell repertoires in COVID-19. The overall study: COVID-19 samples, acute and convalescent, were from the United States, Italy and Spain.

Authors' methods: Researchers report that nucleated cell counts were estimated from reference gene primer amplification. Using immunoSEQ multiplex PCR, the repertoire was profiled, and TCRdb retains in-frame clones only, with some absent. V and J calls plus clone size are reproduced from that table; the DNA served to infer D and trimming. The repertoire holds hundreds of thousands of clones, with around nine tenths as singletons. Followed over time, Seattle patients had been enrolled while infection was active. The CDR3 is 15 amino acids. Trimming took off 6 bases at V and 2 bases at J, with 14 bases between the two ends. Germline lookup yields CDR1 SNHLY and CDR2 FYNNEI.

The sample consisted of peripheral blood. The chain carries TRBV2 and TRBJ1-5; D perhaps matches TRBD1 (5 bases). This TCR was sampled from a man aged 18 to 30 with COVID-19, enrolled during active disease. The CDR3, as DNA: TGTGCCAGCAGCGGGGACTCCCTTCGCAATCAGCCCCAGCATTTT. Amino acid sequence: CASSGDSLRNQPQHF.